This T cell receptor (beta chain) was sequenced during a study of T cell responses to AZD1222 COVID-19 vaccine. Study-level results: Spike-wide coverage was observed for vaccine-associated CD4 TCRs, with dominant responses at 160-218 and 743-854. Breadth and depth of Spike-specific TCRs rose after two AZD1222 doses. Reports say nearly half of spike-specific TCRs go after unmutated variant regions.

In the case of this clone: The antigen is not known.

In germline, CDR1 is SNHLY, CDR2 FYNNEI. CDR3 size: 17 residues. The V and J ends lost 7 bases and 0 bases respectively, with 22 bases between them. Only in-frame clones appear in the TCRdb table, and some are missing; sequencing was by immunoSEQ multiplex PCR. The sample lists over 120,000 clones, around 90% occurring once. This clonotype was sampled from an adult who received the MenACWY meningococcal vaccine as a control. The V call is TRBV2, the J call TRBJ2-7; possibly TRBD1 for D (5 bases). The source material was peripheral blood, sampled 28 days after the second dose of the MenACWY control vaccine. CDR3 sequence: CASTGQEILRSSYEQYF. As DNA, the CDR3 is TGTGCCAGCACAGGGCAGGAAATCCTTAGGAGCTCCTACGAGCAGTACTTC.